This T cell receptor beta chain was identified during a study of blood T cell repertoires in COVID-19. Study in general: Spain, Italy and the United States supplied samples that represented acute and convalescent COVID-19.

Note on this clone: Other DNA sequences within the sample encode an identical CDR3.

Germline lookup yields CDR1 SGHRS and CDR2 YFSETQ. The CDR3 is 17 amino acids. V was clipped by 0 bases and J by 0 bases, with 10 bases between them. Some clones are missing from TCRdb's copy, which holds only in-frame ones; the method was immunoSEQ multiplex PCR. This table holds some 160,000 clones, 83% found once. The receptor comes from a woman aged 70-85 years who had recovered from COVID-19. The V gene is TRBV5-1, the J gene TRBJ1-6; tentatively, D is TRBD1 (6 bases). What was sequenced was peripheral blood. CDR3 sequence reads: CASSLAGGPSYNSPLHF. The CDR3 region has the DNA TGCGCCAGCAGCTTGGCGGGGGGGCCCTCCTATAATTCACCCCTCCACTTT.